Shown below are 21 T cell receptor beta chains from a single sample sequenced in a study of T-cell memory formation after mild COVID-19. TCRdb itself ran the 5' RACE reads through MiXCR, one entry per CDR3 protein. The sample lists 70,000 to 100,000 distinct CDR3 sequences, more than 10% seen once, with over 25% in the top ten. Sequencing was carried out using PBMCs or a T cell subset sorted from them (not recorded which). The receptors shown here come from an adult woman who had mild COVID-19 (a few samples of this study predate the infection). Cell type and time point are not known.

This rearrangement joins TRBV20-1 to TRBJ2-1; weak D call: TRBD1 (5 bases). V lost 3 bases and J 4 bases, leaving 16 bases between the germline ends. Germline V gives CDR1 DFQATT, CDR2 SNEGSKA (reference sequence). This CDR3 is 15 amino acids long. CDR3 nucleotides: TGCAGTGCTAGGGTAAAAGACAGTGGGTACAATGAGCAGTTCTTC. Its translation is CSARVKDSGYNEQFF.

This chain uses TRBV3-1 with TRBJ2-1; the match to TRBD2 covers 12 bases. Trimming cost V 5 bases and J 0 bases; bases outside gene matches: 8. Germline V gives CDR1 LGHDT, CDR2 YNNKEL (reference sequence). This CDR3 contains 18 residues. The chain's CDR3 is CASSSRTSGASSYNEQFF. In DNA, the CDR3 is TGTGCCAGCAGCTCCCGGACTAGCGGGGCGAGCTCCTACAATGAGCAGTTCTTC.

There are a few counts of this clonotype. The rearrangement joins TRBV5-1 to TRBJ2-3; no definite D call. CDR1 is SGHRS, CDR2 YFSETQ, per germline. V was pared by 2 bases and J by 2 bases, with 9 bases between. There are 14 residues in the CDR3. This CDR3 is CASSFRYLTDTQYF. CDR3 nucleotide sequence: TGCGCCAGCAGCTTCCGGTATCTCACAGATACGCAGTATTTT. The variable domain in full, with the rest retrieved from reference TRBV5-1 and TRBJ2-3, is KAGVTQTPRYLIKTRGQQVTLSCSPISGHRSVSWYQQTPGQGLQFLFEYFSETQRNKGNFPGRFSGRQFSNSRSEMNVSTLELGDSALYLCASSFRYLTDTQYFGPGTRLTVL.

The gene calls are TRBV4-3 and TRBJ2-5; D call uncertain. The germline CDR1 and CDR2 sequences are LGHNA and YSLEER. This CDR3 is 16 amino acids long. Trimming took off 0 bases at V and 0 bases at J, with 11 bases between the two ends. As DNA, the CDR3 is TGCGCCAGCAGCCAAGACCCCTTAGGGAACCAAGAGACCCAGTACTTC. It translates to CASSQDPLGNQETQYF.

The chain is built from TRBV18 and TRBJ2-5; 8 bases fit TRBD2. Germline lookup yields CDR1 KGHSH and CDR2 LQKENI. Trimming at V came to 2 bases and at J to 1 base, leaving 0 bases not matched to a gene. The length of the CDR3 is 14 residues. The CDR3: CASSPTSGQETQYF. CDR3 DNA: TGTGCCAGCTCACCAACTAGCGGCCAAGAGACCCAGTACTTC.

This clonotype turned up a few times. The chain employs TRBV25-1 and TRBJ2-7; D gene unclear. Germline CDR1 is MGHDK and CDR2 is SYGVNS. The CDR3 totals 14 residues. V was clipped by 4 bases and J by 0 bases, with 10 bases between them. Here the CDR3 reads CASSAAESSYEQYF. CDR3 sequence (DNA): TGTGCCAGCAGTGCGGCGGAAAGCTCCTACGAGCAGTACTTC.

This clonotype was found a few times. V and J are TRBV29-1 and TRBJ2-7; TRBD1 might be the D (5 bases). The CDR3 extends over 13 amino acids. The germline gives CDR1 SQVTM, CDR2 ANQGSEA. Trimming cost V 1 base and J 1 base, with 8 bases left between them. CDR3 sequence (DNA): TGCAGCGTTGAAGGGGGCCTTTCCTACGAGCAGTACTTC. This codes for CSVEGGLSYEQYF.

Regarding this clonotype: A read error may be the cause here, since a much bigger clone is one base away. The J gene is TRBJ2-7, the V gene TRBV25-1; unclear D gene. The CDR3 length is 13 residues. The V end lost 3 bases, the J end lost 2 bases, and 8 bases lay between the germline ends. Germline assignment: CDR1 MGHDK and CDR2 SYGVNS. DNA for the CDR3: TGTGCCAGCAGTGACTCCCGTCCCTACGAGCAGTACTTC. This encodes CASSDSRPYEQYF.

In nucleotides, the CDR3 is TGTGCCACCAGTGATTCTCGAGGGGGGAGCATCGCGAGCAATCAGCCCCAGCATTTT. Its protein product is CATSDSRGGSIASNQPQHF. This chain uses TRBV24-1 with TRBJ1-5; D is perhaps TRBD1 (6 bases). The CDR3 totals 19 residues. The germline V and J ends were trimmed by 2 bases and 1 base, with 20 bases remaining between them. CDR1 and CDR2 (germline): KGHDR, SFDVKD.

This clonotype was counted a few times. The V gene is TRBV5-6, the J gene TRBJ2-7; D is uncertain. In germline, CDR1 is SGHDT, CDR2 YYEEEE. The V gene lost 0 bases and the J gene lost 4 bases, with 14 bases spanning the gap. The CDR3 covers 15 residues. The CDR3 reads CASSLDPNPQYEQYF. As DNA, the CDR3 is TGTGCCAGCAGCTTGGACCCCAACCCACAATACGAGCAGTACTTC.

This clonotype showed up just a few times. The chain carries TRBV20-1 and TRBJ2-5; 8 nucleotides match TRBD2. Trimming at V came to 1 base and at J to 4 bases, leaving 11 bases not matched to a gene. There are 16 residues in the CDR3. The germline V gene has CDR1 DFQATT and CDR2 SNEGSKA (reference sequence). Here the CDR3 DNA reads TGCAGTGCTAGAGGTCGAGCGGGAGTGACAACAGAGACCCAGTACTTC. This codes for CSARGRAGVTTETQYF.

This clonotype was found a few times. This chain connects TRBV24-1 to TRBJ2-2; possible D gene TRBD2, 6 bases. The CDR3 has 20 residues. Germline CDR1 and CDR2: KGHDR and SFDVKD. The germline V and J ends were trimmed by 3 bases and 0 bases, with 22 bases remaining between them. Written as DNA, the CDR3 is TGTGCCACCAGTGATGGGACTGTTGGGGATAGCGGCCCGAACACCGGGGAGCTGTTTTTT. It translates to CATSDGTVGDSGPNTGELFF.

CDR3 region: CASSLAPGVSPLHF. The CDR3 coding sequence is TGTGCCAGCAGCTTAGCTCCCGGGGTCTCACCCCTCCACTTT. The rearrangement joins TRBV7-9 to TRBJ1-6; the D is unclear. Deletions cut 0 bases from V and 10 bases from J, with 10 bases between. The CDR3 spans 14 residues. The germline gives CDR1 SEHNR, CDR2 FQNEAQ (reference sequence).

This clonotype was found a few times. This sequence joins TRBV7-6 and TRBJ2-7; 10 nucleotides align to TRBD1. CDR1 SGHVS and CDR2 FNYEAQ come from the germline V gene. The CDR3 is 14 residues long. J was trimmed by 3 bases and V by 1 base; bases with no gene match: 0. Here the CDR3 DNA reads TGTGCCAGCAGCTTAGGGGACAGGGGCTACGAGCAGTACTTC. It yields the protein CASSLGDRGYEQYF.

A few counts support this clonotype. This rearrangement joins TRBV11-3 to TRBJ2-1; 7 nucleotides align to TRBD2. This CDR3 is built from 17 residues. The J segment lost 7 bases and the V segment lost 0 bases, leaving 12 bases of the junction unmatched. Germline assignment: CDR1 SGHNT and CDR2 YENEEA. The CDR3 reads CASSLDDGGSGTNEQFF. CDR3 bases: TGTGCCAGCAGCTTAGATGACGGCGGGAGTGGAACAAATGAGCAGTTCTTC.

This clonotype was seen a few times. J is TRBJ1-2 and V is TRBV12-3 or TRBV12-4; TRBD1 might be the D (5 bases). CDR3 length: 14 amino acids. Trimming pared 5 bases from V and 6 bases from J, leaving 16 bases between. CDR3 loop: CASSQTGGWDGYTF. The CDR3 DNA is TGTGCCAGCAGTCAAACTGGGGGGTGGGATGGCTACACCTTC.

The gene calls are TRBV7-9 and TRBJ2-7; maybe TRBD1 (5 bases). Trimming stripped 6 bases from V and 3 bases from J, with 21 bases between. Germline V gene data show CDR1 as SEHNR and CDR2 as FQNEAQ (reference sequence). This CDR3 is 16 amino acids long. CDR3: CASRVRANSGDYEQYF. The CDR3 bases are TGTGCCAGCAGAGTCAGGGCCAATTCTGGGGACTACGAGCAGTACTTC.

This chain connects TRBV20-1 to TRBJ2-7; a weak D match, TRBD2 (5 bases). The CDR3 extends over 15 amino acids. The V and J ends lost 6 bases and 0 bases respectively, with 18 bases between them. Per germline, CDR1 DFQATT and CDR2 SNEGSKA (reference sequence). The CDR3 is CSAAPLSGDSYEQYF. DNA for the CDR3: TGCAGTGCCGCCCCCTTGAGCGGAGACTCCTACGAGCAGTACTTC.

The table lists this clonotype with a few counts. The V and J genes are TRBV20-1 and TRBJ2-1; 11 bases are a match to TRBD2. CDR3 size: 16 residues. The ends lost 5 bases at V and 2 bases at J; junction bases unmatched: 8. The germline V gene has CDR1 DFQATT and CDR2 SNEGSKA (reference sequence). The CDR3 coding sequence is TGCAGTGCTTACCCCGGGACTAGCGGACCCTACAATGAGCAGTTCTTC. Amino acids: CSAYPGTSGPYNEQFF.

The chain combines TRBV9 with TRBJ2-1, with a tentative D call TRBD2 (5 bases). Per germline, CDR1 SGDLS and CDR2 YYNGEE. Between the trimmed V and J ends, which lost 4 bases and 4 bases, there was a span of 15 bases. The CDR3 totals 15 residues. CDR3 coding DNA: TGTGCCAGCAGCCCCCCCCACGGGGAGTACAATGAGCAGTTCTTC. This translates into CASSPPHGEYNEQFF.

About this clonotype itself: Just one base apart from a much larger clone, this may be a read error. CDR3 sequence (DNA): TGTGCCAGCAGCCCGACAGGGGTTAACACTGAAGCTTTATTT. This codes for CASSPTGVNTEALF. The chain uses TRBV7-3 and TRBJ1-1, with 8 bases aligning to TRBD1. The CDR3 has 14 residues. Looked up from germline, CDR1 is SGHTA and CDR2 is FQGTGA. The variable domain in full, completed from reference TRBV7-3 and TRBJ1-1, reads GAGVSQTPSNKVTEKGKYVELRCDPISGHTALYWYRQSLGQGPEFLIYFQGTGAADDSGLPNDRFFAVRPEGSVSTLKIQRTERGDSAVYLCASSPTGVNTEALFGQGTRLTVV.